The following is a TCR beta chain sequence with its context. Its matching antigen is unknown. The source of the sample is a study of OX40 agonist ivuxolimab in advanced cancers. General observations from the study: On average, CD8+ T cells showed a greater number of expanded clones than CD4+.

Trimming shortened V by 5 bases and J by 4 bases, and 14 bases separated the two germline ends. Germline V gene sequence: CDR1 SGHTA, CDR2 FQGNSA. The CDR3 totals 14 residues. The table came from immunoSEQ multiplex PCR; TCRdb's copy has only in-frame clones and leaves some out. Of around 64,000 clones in the sample, about four fifths were seen once. Here the sequenced sample was CD4+ or CD8+ T cells sorted from blood, taken in a trial of the OX40 agonist ivuxolimab. This sequence originates from an adult with an advanced solid tumor such as melanoma, head and neck, liver or kidney cancer. The J gene is TRBJ1-2, the V gene TRBV7-2; D remains unclear. CDR3 region: CASSPFDPAYGYTF. The DNA of the CDR3 is TGTGCCAGCAGCCCATTTGACCCGGCCTATGGCTACACCTTC.